This T cell receptor beta chain stems from a study of shared clonotypes between healthy human individuals. The wider study: Donors were two women and a few men aged 18 to 49. Three plates were used per donor for CD4 naive, three for CD4 memory, two for CD8 naive and one for CD8 memory.

Donors were healthy HIV-negative adults without recent acute infections or vaccinations. Sequencing was performed with immunoSEQ multiplex PCR; in TCRdb, only in-frame clones are kept and a portion is missing. The sample consists of 2,100,000 or so clones, approximately 94% of them appearing once. As regards this clone: Antigen specificity is unknown.

Overall study findings and caveats: Shared clonotypes: approximately 5.3% naive CD4, about 4% naive CD8, about 2.2% memory CD4, 0.4% to 0.5% memory CD8.

The sequence came from a man between 18 and 29 years old in good health. The sample comprised naive CD4+ T cells sorted from blood. Regarding subset: CD45RA+ positively selected.

As DNA, the CDR3 is TGTGCCAGCCCCGGGGAGCTGTTTTTT. Its protein product is CASPGELFF. The chain joins TRBV7-9 to TRBJ2-2, with no clear D. CDR1 SEHNR and CDR2 FQNEAQ come from the germline V gene (reference sequence). The V end lost 8 bases, the J end lost 6 bases, and 1 base lay between the germline ends. The CDR3 runs 9 residues.